This TCR beta chain was profiled in a study of CD8 T cells in Susac syndrome. Study context: Patients with Susac syndrome were therapy-naive, taking corticosteroids, with some also receiving intravenous immunoglobulin, or taking intravenous immunoglobulin alone at the time their blood was drawn.

The CDR3 spans 15 residues. Germline-derived CDR1 and CDR2 are SGDLS and YYNGEE. Trimming removed 0 bases from V and 9 bases from J, with 16 bases in between. General study results and limits: None of the CD4+ T cell repertoires in Susac syndrome showed clonal expansion.

The authors carried out high-throughput sequencing of TCR beta. They applied it to CD8+ and CD4+ T cells obtained from blood. Points on this clonotype: Antigen unknown.

The authors reverse transcribed roughly 0.5 to 1 ug RNA with random hexamers. Amplification of TCR beta CDR3 used immunoSEQ multiplex PCR across 54 Vbeta and 13 Jbeta. TCRdb processed the immunoSEQ multiplex PCR reads anew with MiXCR; each CDR3 protein has one entry. The table lists roughly 150,000 distinct CDR3 sequences, approximately 95% of them singletons. Material: CD4+ T cells from PBMCs. The genes are TRBV9 and TRBJ2-1; D gene unclear. This clonotype originated in a human donor with Susac syndrome. CDR3 nucleotide sequence: TGTGCCAGCAGCGTAGGACCAGTTGGGTTAGGTGAGCAGTTCTTC. It codes for CASSVGPVGLGEQFF.